The 14 T cell receptor beta chains in this list originate from one sample, sequenced in a study of T cell responses to AZD1222 COVID-19 vaccine. Only in-frame clones appear in the TCRdb table, and some are missing; sequencing was by immunoSEQ multiplex PCR. Of 85,000 or so clones in the sample, more than 70% were seen once. Sequencing was performed on peripheral blood, taken 28 days after the second AZD1222 dose. These receptors originate from an adult who received the AZD1222 COVID-19 vaccine.

The chain carries TRBV12-5 and TRBJ2-2; 9 positions match TRBD1. Trimming cost V 6 bases and J 4 bases; bases outside gene matches: 9. Germline V CDR1 and CDR2: LGHNT, FRNRAP. This CDR3 has 16 amino acids. The CDR3 nucleotides read TGTGCTAGTGGCATAGACAGGGGGGGGAGCACCGGGGAGCTGTTTTTT. It codes for CASGIDRGGSTGELFF.

The chain recombines TRBV10-3 with TRBJ2-3; 8 nucleotides agree with TRBD2. The CDR3 runs to 15 residues. The junction had 4 bases not matched to a gene; V was cut back by 4 bases and J by 1 base. From germline, CDR1 is ENHRY and CDR2 SYGVKD. CDR3: CAISGKAGGTDTQYF. Written as DNA, the CDR3 is TGTGCCATCAGTGGAAAAGCGGGGGGCACAGATACGCAGTATTTT.

This rearrangement joins TRBV7-8 to TRBJ1-3; tentative D call: TRBD1 (5 bases). V was clipped by 5 bases and J by 0 bases, with 17 bases between them. The germline V gene encodes CDR1 SGHVS and CDR2 FQNEAQ. The CDR3 consists of 17 residues. CDR3: CASSLQAGLASGNTIYF. CDR3 nucleotides: TGTGCCAGCAGCCTCCAGGCGGGACTCGCCTCTGGAAACACCATATATTTT.

This clone has just a few counts. This chain uses TRBV6-2 or TRBV6-3 with TRBJ2-7; D call uncertain. The CDR3 extends over 10 amino acids. Germline values: CDR1 MNHEY, CDR2 SVGEGT. The V and J ends lost 2 bases and 6 bases respectively, with 2 bases between them. Written as DNA, the CDR3 is TGTGCCAGCAGTTACCCCGAGCAGTACTTC. It is translated as CASSYPEQYF.

This chain uses TRBV30 with TRBJ1-6; TRBD1 matches at 10 bases. The CDR3 spans 16 residues. The ends lost 2 bases at V and 9 bases at J; junction bases unmatched: 10. Germline V gene sequence: CDR1 GTSNPN, CDR2 SVGIG (reference sequence). This chain's CDR3 is CAWSSGQGVWGSPLHF. CDR3 DNA: TGTGCCTGGAGTAGCGGACAGGGGGTATGGGGTTCACCCCTCCACTTT.

V and J are TRBV7-7 and TRBJ2-2; TRBD2 aligns across 9 bases. The CDR3 length is 16 residues. V was clipped by 3 bases and J by 4 bases; unmatched bases: 6. The germline V gene encodes CDR1 SSHAT and CDR2 FNYEAQ (reference sequence). CDR3 DNA sequence: TGTGCCAGCAGCTTTAGTCTAGCGGGGACCACCGGGGAGCTGTTTTTT. Translating gives CASSFSLAGTTGELFF.

The chain joins TRBV7-2 to TRBJ2-5; 12 nucleotides match TRBD1. This CDR3 has 16 residues. V was pared by 5 bases and J by 4 bases, with 8 bases of the junction left unmatched. From germline, CDR1 is SGHTA and CDR2 FQGNSA. CDR3 sequence reads: CASSTTGTGGGETQYF. The CDR3 DNA reads TGTGCCAGCAGCACGACCGGGACAGGGGGCGGAGAGACCCAGTACTTC.

This clone was found a few times. The chain has TRBV5-1 and TRBJ1-1; a possible D gene is TRBD1 (5 bases). V lost 3 bases and J lost 1, with 16 bases in between. CDR3 size: 16 residues. Germline V gene sequence: CDR1 SGHRS, CDR2 YFSETQ. CDR3 amino acids: CASSSDPGVRNTEAFF. The CDR3, as DNA: TGCGCCAGCAGCTCGGACCCGGGGGTTAGGAACACTGAAGCTTTCTTT.

The chain recombines TRBV21-1 with TRBJ2-1; the table's D call TRBD1 went unverified against the DNA. TRBV21-1 is tagged as a pseudogene. The CDR3 is made up of 14 amino acids. CDR3 sequence reads: CASNGTAGYNEQFF. The DNA for the CDR3 is TGTGCCAGCAACGGGACAGCGGGCTACAATGAGCAGTTCTTC.

This chain joins TRBV7-9 and TRBJ2-7, with D possibly called TRBD1 or TRBD2 (5 bases each). Trimming cost V 8 bases and J 0 bases, with 14 bases left between them. The CDR3 is 14 residues long. CDR1 is SEHNR and CDR2 is FQNEAQ in the germline V gene (reference sequence). CDR3 residues: CASVRDRSSYEQYF. CDR3 coding DNA: TGTGCCAGCGTCCGGGACCGGAGCTCCTACGAGCAGTACTTC.

The chain has TRBV6-5 and TRBJ1-5; the D is unclear. Germline V gene sequence: CDR1 MNHEY, CDR2 SVGAGI. The CDR3 has 16 residues. V was clipped by 0 bases and J by 0 bases, with 9 bases between them. This CDR3 reads CASSYSPPYSNQPQHF. The CDR3, as DNA: TGTGCCAGCAGTTACTCTCCCCCGTATAGCAATCAGCCCCAGCATTTT.

This chain links TRBV10-2 with TRBJ2-5; TRBD1 matches 8 bases. J gave up 5 bases and V 3 bases, and 8 bases lay outside the gene matches. The CDR3 sequence is 15 residues long. From germline, CDR1 is WSHSY and CDR2 SAAADI. CDR3 nucleotide sequence: TGCGCCAGCAGTGACCCTCAGGGGGCCCGGGAGACCCAGTACTTC. Amino acids: CASSDPQGARETQYF.

The sample holds a few counts of this clone. The rearrangement uses TRBV18 and TRBJ2-3, with 12 bases matching TRBD2. J gave up 2 bases and V 3 bases, and 3 bases lay outside the gene matches. The germline gives CDR1 KGHSH, CDR2 LQKENI. This CDR3 has 16 amino acids. The chain's CDR3 is CASSPTSGGFTDTQYF. The CDR3 nucleotides are TGTGCCAGCTCACCGACTAGCGGGGGTTTCACAGATACGCAGTATTTT.

In this sample, this clone turned up once. The V gene is TRBV18, the J gene TRBJ2-1, with a weak D call TRBD2 (5 bases). Germline CDR1 reads KGHSH; CDR2 reads LQKENI. This CDR3 spans 16 amino acids. Trimming took 3 bases from V and 4 from J, leaving 16 bases between them. CDR3 sequence: CASSPPGHRGYNEQFF. CDR3 bases: TGTGCCAGCTCACCCCCCGGGCACCGAGGGTACAATGAGCAGTTCTTC. The whole variable domain, remainder taken from reference TRBV18 and TRBJ2-1, is NAGVMQNPRHLVRRRGQEARLRCSPMKGHSHVYWYRQLPEEGLKFMVYLQKENIIDESGMPKERFSAEFPKEGPSILRIQQVVRGDSAAYFCASSPPGHRGYNEQFFGPGTRLTVL.